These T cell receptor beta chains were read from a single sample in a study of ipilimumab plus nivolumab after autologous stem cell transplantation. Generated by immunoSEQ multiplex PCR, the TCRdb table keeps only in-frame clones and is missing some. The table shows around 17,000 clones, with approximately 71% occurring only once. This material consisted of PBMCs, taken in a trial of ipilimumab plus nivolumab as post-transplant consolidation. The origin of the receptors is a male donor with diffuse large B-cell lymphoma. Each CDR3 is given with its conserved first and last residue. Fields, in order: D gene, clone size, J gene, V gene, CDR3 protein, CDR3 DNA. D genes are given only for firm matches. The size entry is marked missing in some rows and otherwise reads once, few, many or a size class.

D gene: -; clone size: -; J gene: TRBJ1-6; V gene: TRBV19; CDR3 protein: CASSIGGLGSPLHF; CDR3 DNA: TGTGCCAGTAGTATTGGAGGGTTAGGTTCACCCCTCCACTTT
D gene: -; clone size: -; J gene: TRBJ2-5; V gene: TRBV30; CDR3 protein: CAWSPGGVWRTQYF; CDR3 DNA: TGTGCCTGGAGTCCGGGGGGCGTTTGGCGGACCCAGTACTTC
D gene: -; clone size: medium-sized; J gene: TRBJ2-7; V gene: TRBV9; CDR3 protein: CASSSEGGYEQYF; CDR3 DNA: TGTGCCAGCAGCTCAGAGGGGGGCTACGAGCAGTACTTC
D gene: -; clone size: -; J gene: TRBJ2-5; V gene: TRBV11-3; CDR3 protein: CASSFPVVVGYQETQYF; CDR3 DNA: TGTGCCAGCAGCTTCCCCGTGGTAGTGGGGTACCAAGAGACCCAGTACTTC
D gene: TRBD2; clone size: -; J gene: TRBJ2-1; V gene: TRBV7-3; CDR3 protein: CASSTSPGLEYNEQFF; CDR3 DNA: TGTGCCAGCAGCACTTCCCCGGGACTAGAGTACAATGAGCAGTTCTTC
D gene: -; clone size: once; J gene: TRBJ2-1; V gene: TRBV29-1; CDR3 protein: CSVGTWSYNEQFF; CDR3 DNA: TGCAGCGTCGGGACTTGGTCCTACAATGAGCAGTTCTTC
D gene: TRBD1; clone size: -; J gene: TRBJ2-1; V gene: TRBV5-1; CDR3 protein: CASSLGTGGYNEQFF; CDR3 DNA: TGCGCCAGCAGCCTGGGGACAGGGGGCTATAATGAGCAGTTCTTC
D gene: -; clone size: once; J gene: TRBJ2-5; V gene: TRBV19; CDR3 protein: CASSRSLALQETQYF; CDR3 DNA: TGTGCCAGTAGTAGGTCCCTCGCATTACAAGAGACCCAGTACTTC
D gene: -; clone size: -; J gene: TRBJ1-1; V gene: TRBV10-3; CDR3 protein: CAISEFGSGNTEAFF; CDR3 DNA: TGTGCCATCAGTGAGTTCGGGTCTGGGAACACTGAAGCTTTCTTT
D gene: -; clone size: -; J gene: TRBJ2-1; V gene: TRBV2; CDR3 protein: CASSEASKQFF; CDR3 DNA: TGTGCCAGCAGTGAGGCGTCTAAGCAGTTCTTC
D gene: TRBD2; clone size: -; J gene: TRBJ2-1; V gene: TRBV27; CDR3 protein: CASSPRGLAVPLEQFF; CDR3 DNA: TGTGCCAGCAGTCCCCGGGGACTAGCGGTCCCCCTGGAGCAGTTCTTC
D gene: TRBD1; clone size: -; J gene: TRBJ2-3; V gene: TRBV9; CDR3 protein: CASSVDGTGTDTQYF; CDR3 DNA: TGTGCCAGCAGCGTCGATGGGACAGGCACAGATACGCAGTATTTT
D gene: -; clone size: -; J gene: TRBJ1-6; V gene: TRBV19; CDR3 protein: CASSTEALSYSPLHF; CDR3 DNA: TGTGCCAGTAGTACTGAGGCTTTGAGCTATTCACCCCTCCACTTT
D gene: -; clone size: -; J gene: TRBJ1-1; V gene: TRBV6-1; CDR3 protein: CASSEDPADTEAFF; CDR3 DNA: TGTGCCAGCAGTGAGGACCCGGCCGACACTGAAGCTTTCTTT
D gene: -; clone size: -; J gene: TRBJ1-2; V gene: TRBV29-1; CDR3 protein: CSVGQGSYGYTF; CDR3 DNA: TGCAGCGTGGGCCAGGGAAGTTATGGCTACACCTTC
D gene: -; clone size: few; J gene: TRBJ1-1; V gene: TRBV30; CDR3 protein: CAWSKWAEAFF; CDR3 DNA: TGTGCCTGGAGTAAATGGGCTGAAGCTTTCTTT
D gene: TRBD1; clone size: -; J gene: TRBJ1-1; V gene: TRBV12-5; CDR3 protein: CASGLGPGQGHMNTEAFF; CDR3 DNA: TGTGCTAGTGGTTTGGGTCCGGGACAGGGACACATGAACACTGAAGCTTTCTTT
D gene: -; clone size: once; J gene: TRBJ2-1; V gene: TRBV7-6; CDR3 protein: CASSLLFAIGGNEQFF; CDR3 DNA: TGTGCCAGCAGCTTACTCTTCGCCATTGGAGGCAATGAGCAGTTCTTC
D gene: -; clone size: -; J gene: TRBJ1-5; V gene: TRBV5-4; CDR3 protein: CASSLGGGLGNQPQHF; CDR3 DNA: TGTGCCAGCAGCTTGGGCGGGGGCTTAGGAAATCAGCCCCAGCATTTT
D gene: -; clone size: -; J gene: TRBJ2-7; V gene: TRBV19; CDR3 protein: CASRRTASSYEQYF; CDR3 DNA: TGTGCCAGTAGGAGGACAGCTAGCTCCTACGAGCAGTACTTC
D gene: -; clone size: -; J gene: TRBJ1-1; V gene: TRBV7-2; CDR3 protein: CASSFLGGVTEAFF; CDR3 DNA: TGTGCCAGCAGCTTTCTGGGGGGGGTGACTGAAGCTTTCTTT
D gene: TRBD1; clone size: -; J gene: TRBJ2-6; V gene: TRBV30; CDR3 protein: CAWDRGRGNVLTF; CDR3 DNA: TGTGCCTGGGACAGGGGGCGTGGAAACGTCCTGACTTTC